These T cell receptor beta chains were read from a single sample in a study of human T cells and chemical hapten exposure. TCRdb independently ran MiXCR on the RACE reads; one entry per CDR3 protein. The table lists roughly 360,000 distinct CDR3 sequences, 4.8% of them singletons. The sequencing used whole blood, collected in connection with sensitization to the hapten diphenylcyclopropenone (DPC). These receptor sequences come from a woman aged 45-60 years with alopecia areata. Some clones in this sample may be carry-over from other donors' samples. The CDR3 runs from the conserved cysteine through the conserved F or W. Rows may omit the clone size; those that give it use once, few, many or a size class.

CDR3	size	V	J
CASRPNSYEQYF	many	TRBV28	TRBJ2-7
CASSYTTGAYGYTF	many	TRBV6-2/TRBV6-3	TRBJ1-2
CSARDLRPGETQYF	few	TRBV20-1	TRBJ2-5
CSARRLPLAGVPDTQYF	few	TRBV20-1	TRBJ2-3
CASSSGTSGSVVETQYF	few	TRBV5-4	TRBJ2-5
CASSQGLAGVTRDTDTQYF	many	TRBV6-2/TRBV6-3	TRBJ2-3
CASSGYWGEKLFF	many	TRBV25-1	TRBJ1-4
CASSPSGGMNTEAFF	many	TRBV13	TRBJ1-1
CASSHRDSSNYGYTF	few	TRBV12-3/TRBV12-4	TRBJ1-2
CASSSGQGLGNTEAFF	NA	TRBV5-1	TRBJ1-1
CASRRSGSSTDTQYF	many	TRBV6-5	TRBJ2-3
CAIQGEGYEQYF	many	TRBV10-3	TRBJ2-7